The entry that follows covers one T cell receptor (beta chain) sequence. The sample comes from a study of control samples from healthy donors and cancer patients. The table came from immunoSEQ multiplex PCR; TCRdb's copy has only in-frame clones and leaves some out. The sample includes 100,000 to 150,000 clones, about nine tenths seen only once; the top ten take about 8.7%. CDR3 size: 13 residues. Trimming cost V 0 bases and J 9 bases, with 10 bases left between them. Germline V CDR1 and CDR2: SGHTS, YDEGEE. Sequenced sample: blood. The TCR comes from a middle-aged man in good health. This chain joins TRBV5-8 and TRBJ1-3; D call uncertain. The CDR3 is CASSLESRGTIYF. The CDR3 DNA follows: TGTGCCAGCAGCTTGGAATCCCGAGGCACCATATATTTT. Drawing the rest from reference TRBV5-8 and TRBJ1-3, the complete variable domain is EAGVTQSPTHLIKTRGQQATLRCSPISGHTSVYWYQQALGLGLQFLLWYDEGEERNRGNFPPRFSGRQFPNYSSELNVNALELEDSALYLCASSLESRGTIYFGEGSWLTVV.